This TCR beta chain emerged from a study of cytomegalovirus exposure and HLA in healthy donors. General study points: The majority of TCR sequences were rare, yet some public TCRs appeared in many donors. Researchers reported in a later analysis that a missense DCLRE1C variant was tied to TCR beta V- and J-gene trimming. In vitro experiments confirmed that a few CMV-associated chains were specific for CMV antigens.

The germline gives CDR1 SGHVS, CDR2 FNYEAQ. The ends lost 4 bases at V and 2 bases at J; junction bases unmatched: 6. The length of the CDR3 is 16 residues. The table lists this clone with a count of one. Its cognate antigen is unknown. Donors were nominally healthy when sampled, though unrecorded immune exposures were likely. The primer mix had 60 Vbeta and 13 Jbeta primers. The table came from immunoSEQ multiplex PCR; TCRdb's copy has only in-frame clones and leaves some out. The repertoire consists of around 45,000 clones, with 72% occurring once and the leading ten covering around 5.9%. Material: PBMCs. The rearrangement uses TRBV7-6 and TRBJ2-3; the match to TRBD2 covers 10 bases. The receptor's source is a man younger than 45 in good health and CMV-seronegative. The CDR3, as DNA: TGTGCCAGCAGCTATAGGACTAGCGGAACCACAGATACGCAGTATTTT. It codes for CASSYRTSGTTDTQYF.